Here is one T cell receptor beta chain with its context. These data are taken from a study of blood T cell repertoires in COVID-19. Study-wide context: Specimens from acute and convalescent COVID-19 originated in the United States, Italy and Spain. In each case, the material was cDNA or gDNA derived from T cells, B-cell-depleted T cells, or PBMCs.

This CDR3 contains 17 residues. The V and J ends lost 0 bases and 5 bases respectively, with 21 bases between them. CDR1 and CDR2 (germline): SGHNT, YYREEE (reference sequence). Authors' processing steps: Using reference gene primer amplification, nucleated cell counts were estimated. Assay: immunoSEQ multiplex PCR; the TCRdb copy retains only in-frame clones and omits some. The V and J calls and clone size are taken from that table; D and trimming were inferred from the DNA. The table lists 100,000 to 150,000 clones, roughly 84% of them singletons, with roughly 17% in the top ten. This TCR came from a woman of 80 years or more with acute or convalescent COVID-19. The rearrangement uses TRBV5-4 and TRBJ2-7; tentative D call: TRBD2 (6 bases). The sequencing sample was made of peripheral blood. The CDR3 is CASSLDVAGFSVDEQYF. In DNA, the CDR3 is TGTGCCAGCAGCTTGGATGTGGCGGGGTTCTCCGTTGACGAGCAGTACTTC.